This TCR beta chain was identified during a study of CD8 T cells in ankylosing spondylitis. General study points: As reported, disease-linked clones showed significant enrichment in matched ankylosing spondylitis synovial fluid. Previously reported in reactive arthritis synovial fluid and blood were some of the motif variants. Within ankylosing spondylitis blood, a TCR beta motif made up of several highly homologous variants appeared to be characteristic.

Quantitative 5'-RACE was performed with molecular barcodes, and it yielded the TCR beta libraries. TCRdb passed the 5' RACE reads through MiXCR, listing each CDR3 protein once. The table shows 300,000 to 350,000 distinct CDR3 sequences, with roughly 20% occurring only once. There are a few counts of this clonotype. Its antigen is currently unknown. The sequence was collected from a female donor with ankylosing spondylitis or in good health (not recorded which). The sequenced material came from blood, either unsorted or a sorted T cell fraction (not recorded which).

CDR3: CASTSRAGKETQYF. The CDR3 DNA sequence: TGTGCCAGCACGTCCAGGGCTGGTAAAGAGACCCAGTACTTC. This chain joins TRBV6-2 or TRBV6-3 and TRBJ2-5; possibly TRBD1 for D (5 bases). The germline V gene has CDR1 MNHEY and CDR2 SVGEGT. Trimming shortened V by 7 bases and J by 3 bases, and 15 bases separated the two germline ends. There are 14 residues in the CDR3.